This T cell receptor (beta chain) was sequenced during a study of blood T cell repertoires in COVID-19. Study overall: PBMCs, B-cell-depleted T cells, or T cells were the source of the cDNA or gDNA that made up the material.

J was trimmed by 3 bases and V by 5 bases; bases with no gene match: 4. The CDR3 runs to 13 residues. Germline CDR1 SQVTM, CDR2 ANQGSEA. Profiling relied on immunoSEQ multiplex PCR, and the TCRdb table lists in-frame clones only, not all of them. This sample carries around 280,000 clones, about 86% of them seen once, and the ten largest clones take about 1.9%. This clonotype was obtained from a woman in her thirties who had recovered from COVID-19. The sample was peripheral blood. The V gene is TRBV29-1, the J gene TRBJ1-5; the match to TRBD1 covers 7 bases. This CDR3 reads CSVRGQINQPQHF. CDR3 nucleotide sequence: TGCAGCGTTCGGGGACAGATCAATCAGCCCCAGCATTTT.